This T cell receptor beta chain originates from a study of cytomegalovirus exposure and HLA in healthy donors. Study conclusions and caveats: A highly shared variant cluster was judged a likely technical artifact. Clonal expansion was found to be greater in HLA-associated TCR beta chains than in equally common others in a later analysis. Most CMV-associated TCR beta chains appeared HLA-restricted in a later analysis. A later analysis linked a missense variant in DCLRE1C to the trimming of TCR beta V and J genes.

This CDR3 has 14 residues. V dropped 5 bases and J dropped 1 base, with 10 bases sitting between them. Germline values: CDR1 SGHTA, CDR2 FQGNSA. On this clone itself: Its specificity is not known.

Primers: 60 Vbeta forward and 13 Jbeta reverse. Assay: immunoSEQ multiplex PCR; the TCRdb copy retains only in-frame clones and omits some. The data contain tens of thousands of clones, roughly three fifths of them singletons. This receptor was identified in a woman aged 25-40 years in good health and CMV-seronegative. The rearrangement uses TRBV7-2 and TRBJ2-3; no clear D. The specimen sequenced was PBMCs. DNA for the CDR3: TGTGCCAGCAGCCCTCAGACTCGCACAGATACGCAGTATTTT. Amino acids: CASSPQTRTDTQYF.